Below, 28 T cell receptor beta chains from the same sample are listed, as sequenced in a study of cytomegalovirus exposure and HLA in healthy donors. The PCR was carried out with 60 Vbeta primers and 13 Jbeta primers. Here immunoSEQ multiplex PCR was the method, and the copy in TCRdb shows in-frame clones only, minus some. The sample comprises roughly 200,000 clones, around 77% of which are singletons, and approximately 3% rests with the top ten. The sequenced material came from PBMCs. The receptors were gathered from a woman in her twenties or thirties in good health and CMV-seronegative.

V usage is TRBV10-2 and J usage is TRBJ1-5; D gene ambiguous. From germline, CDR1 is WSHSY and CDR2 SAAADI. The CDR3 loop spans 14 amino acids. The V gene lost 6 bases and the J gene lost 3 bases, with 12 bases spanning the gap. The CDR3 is CASSETAPNQPQHF. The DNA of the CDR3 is TGCGCCAGCAGCGAAACTGCACCCAATCAGCCCCAGCATTTT.

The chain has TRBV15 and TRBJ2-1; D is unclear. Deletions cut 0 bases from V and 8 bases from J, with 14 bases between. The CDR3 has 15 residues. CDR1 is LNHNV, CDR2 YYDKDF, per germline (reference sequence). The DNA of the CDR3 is TGTGCCACCAGCAGAGACAACTCCTTCCCCTATGAGCAGTTCTTC. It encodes CATSRDNSFPYEQFF.

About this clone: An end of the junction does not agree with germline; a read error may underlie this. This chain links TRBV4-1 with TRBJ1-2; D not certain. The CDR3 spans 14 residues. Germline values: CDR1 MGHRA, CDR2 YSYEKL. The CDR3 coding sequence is TGCGCCAGCAGCCAATCACCGGGGATCTATGGCTACCCCTTC. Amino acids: CASSQSPGIYGYPF.

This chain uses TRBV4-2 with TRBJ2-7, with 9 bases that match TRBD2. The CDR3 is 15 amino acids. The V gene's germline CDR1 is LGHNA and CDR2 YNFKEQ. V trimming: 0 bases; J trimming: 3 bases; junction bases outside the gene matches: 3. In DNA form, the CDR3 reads TGTGCCAGCAGCCAAGACCGAGCGGGGGGCTACGAGCAGTACTTC. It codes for CASSQDRAGGYEQYF.

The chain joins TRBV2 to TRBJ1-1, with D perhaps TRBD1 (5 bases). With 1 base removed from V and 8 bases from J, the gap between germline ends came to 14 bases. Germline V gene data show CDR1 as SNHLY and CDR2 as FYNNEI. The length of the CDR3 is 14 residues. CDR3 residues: CASSEVAGLGEAFF. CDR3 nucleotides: TGTGCCAGCAGTGAAGTCGCAGGGCTTGGGGAAGCTTTCTTT.

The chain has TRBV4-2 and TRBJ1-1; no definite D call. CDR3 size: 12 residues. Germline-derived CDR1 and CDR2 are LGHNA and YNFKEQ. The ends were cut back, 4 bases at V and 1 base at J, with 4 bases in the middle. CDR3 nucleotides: TGTGCCAGCAGCCGGAGGAACACTGAAGCTTTCTTT. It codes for CASSRRNTEAFF.

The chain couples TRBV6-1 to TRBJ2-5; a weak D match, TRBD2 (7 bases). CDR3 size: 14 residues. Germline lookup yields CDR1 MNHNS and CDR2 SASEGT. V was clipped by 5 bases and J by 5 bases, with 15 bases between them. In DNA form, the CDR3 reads TGTGCCAGCAGTCTAAGGGGGGGTACGGAGACCCAGTACTTC. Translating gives CASSLRGGTETQYF.

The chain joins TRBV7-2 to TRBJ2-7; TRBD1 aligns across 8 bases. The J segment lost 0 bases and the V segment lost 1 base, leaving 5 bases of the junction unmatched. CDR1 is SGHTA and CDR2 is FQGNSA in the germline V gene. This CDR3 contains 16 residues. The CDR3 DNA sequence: TGTGCCAGCAGCTTAGGATCAGGGGGCTTCTCCTACGAGCAGTACTTC. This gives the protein CASSLGSGGFSYEQYF.

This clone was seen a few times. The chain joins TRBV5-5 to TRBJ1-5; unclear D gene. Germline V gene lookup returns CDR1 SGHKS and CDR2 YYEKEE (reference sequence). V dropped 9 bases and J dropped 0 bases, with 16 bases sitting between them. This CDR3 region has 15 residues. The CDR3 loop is CATSRGDLSNQPQHF. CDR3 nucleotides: TGTGCCACTAGCCGGGGAGATCTTAGCAATCAGCCCCAGCATTTT.

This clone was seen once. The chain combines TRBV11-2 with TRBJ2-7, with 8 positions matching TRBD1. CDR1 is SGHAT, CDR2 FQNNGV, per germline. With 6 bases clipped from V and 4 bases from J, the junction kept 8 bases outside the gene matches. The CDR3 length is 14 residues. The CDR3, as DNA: TGTGCCAGCAGACCCGTCCAGGGGGCATACGAGCAGTACTTC. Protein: CASRPVQGAYEQYF.

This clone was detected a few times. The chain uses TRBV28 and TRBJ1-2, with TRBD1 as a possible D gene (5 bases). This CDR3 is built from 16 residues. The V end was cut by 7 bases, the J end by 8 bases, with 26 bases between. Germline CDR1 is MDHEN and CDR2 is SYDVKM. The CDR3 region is CASTTPGQMPVGGYTF. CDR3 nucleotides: TGTGCCAGCACCACCCCAGGGCAAATGCCGGTGGGAGGCTACACCTTC.

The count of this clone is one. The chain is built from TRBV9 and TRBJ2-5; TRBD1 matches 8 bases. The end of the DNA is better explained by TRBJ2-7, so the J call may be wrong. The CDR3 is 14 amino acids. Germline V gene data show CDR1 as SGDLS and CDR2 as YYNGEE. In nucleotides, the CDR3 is TGTGCCAGCAGCCCCCGGACAGGGATCGGCGAGCAGTACTTC. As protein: CASSPRTGIGEQYF.

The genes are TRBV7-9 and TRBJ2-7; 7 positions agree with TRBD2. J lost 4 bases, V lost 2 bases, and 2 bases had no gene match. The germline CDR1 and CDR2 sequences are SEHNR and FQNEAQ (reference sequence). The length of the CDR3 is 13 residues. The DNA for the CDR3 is TGTGCCAGCAGCTTAAAGCGGGAATACGAGCAGTACTTC. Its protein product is CASSLKREYEQYF.

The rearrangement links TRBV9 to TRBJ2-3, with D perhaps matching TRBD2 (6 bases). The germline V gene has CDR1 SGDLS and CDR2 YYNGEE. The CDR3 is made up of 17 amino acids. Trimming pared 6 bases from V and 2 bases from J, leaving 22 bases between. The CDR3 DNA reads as TGTGCCAGCACCCCCGGCCGGGGGTTTGGGGACACAGATACGCAGTATTTT. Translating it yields CASTPGRGFGDTDTQYF.

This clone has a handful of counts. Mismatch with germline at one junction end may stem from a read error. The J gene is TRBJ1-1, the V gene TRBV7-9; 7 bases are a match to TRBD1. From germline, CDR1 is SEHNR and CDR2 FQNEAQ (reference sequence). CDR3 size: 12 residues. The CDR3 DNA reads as TGTTCCAGCAGCTCTTTAACAGGGGCCGCTTTCTTT. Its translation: CSSSSLTGAAFF.

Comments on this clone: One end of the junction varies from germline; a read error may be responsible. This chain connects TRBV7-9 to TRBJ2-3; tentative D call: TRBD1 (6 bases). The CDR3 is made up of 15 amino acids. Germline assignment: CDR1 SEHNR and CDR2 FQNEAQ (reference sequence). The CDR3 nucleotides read TGTTCCAGCAGCTCACAGGGTATCAGCACAGATACGCAGTATTTT. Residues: CSSSSQGISTDTQYF.

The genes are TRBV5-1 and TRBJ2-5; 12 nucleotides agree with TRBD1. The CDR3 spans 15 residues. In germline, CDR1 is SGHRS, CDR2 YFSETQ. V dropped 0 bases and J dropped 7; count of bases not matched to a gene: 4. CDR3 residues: CASSLGDRGRMTQYF. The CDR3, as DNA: TGCGCCAGCAGCTTGGGGGACAGGGGGCGCATGACCCAGTACTTC.

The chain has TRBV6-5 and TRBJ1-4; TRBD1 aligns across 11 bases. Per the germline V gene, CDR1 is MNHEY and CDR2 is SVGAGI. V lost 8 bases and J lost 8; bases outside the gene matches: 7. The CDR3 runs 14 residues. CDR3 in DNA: TGTGCCAGCGGGGACAGGGGGGTTGGGGAAAAACTGTTTTTT. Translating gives CASGDRGVGEKLFF.

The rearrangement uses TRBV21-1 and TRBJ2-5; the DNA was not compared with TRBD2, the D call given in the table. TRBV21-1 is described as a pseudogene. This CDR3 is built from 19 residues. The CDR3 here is CASSKALVRAGRPEETQYF. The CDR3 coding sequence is TGTGCCAGCAGCAAAGCGCTTGTGAGGGCCGGGAGACCCGAAGAGACCCAGTACTTC.

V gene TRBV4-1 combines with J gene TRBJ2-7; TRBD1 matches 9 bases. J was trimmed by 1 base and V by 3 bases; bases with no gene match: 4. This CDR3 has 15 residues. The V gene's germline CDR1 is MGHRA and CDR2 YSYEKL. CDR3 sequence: CASSHQDRGSYEQYF. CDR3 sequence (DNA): TGCGCCAGCAGCCACCAGGACAGGGGTTCCTACGAGCAGTACTTC.

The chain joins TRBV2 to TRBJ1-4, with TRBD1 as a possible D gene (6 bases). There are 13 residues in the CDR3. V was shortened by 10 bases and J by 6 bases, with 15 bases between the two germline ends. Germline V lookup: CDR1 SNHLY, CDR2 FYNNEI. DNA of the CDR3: TGTGCCAACAGCCAGGGGCCACATGAAAAACTGTTTTTT. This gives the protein CANSQGPHEKLFF.

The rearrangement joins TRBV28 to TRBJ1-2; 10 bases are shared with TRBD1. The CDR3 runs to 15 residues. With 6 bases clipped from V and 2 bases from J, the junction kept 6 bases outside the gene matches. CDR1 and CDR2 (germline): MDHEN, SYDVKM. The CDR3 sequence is CASSWGQGNNYGYTF. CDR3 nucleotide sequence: TGTGCCAGCAGCTGGGGACAGGGGAACAACTATGGCTACACCTTC.

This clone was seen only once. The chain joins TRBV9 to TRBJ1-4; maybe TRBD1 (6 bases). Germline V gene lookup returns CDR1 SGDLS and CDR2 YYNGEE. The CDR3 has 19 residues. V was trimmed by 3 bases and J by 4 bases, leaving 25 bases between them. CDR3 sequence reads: CASSAGFERPGHVNEKLFF. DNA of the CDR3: TGTGCCAGCAGCGCGGGATTCGAGCGACCGGGACACGTTAATGAAAAACTGTTTTTT.

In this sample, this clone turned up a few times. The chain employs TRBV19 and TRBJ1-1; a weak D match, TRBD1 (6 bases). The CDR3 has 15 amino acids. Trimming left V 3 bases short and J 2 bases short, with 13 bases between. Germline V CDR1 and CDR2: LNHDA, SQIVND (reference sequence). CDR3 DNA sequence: TGTGCCAGTAGTATTGCGGGGGGCGGTAACACTGAAGCTTTCTTT. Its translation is CASSIAGGGNTEAFF.

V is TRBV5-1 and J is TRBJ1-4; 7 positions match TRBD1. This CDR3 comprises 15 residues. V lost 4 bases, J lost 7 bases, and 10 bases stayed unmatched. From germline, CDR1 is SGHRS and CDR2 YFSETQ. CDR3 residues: CASSIWGQRIEKLFF. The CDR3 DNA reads TGCGCCAGCAGCATCTGGGGACAGCGAATTGAAAAACTGTTTTTT.

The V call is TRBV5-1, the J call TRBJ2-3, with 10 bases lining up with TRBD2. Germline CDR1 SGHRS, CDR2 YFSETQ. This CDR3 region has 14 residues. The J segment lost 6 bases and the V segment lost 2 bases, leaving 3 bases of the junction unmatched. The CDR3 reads CASSLAGGPDTQYF. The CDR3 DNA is TGCGCCAGCAGCTTAGCGGGGGGGCCTGATACGCAGTATTTT.

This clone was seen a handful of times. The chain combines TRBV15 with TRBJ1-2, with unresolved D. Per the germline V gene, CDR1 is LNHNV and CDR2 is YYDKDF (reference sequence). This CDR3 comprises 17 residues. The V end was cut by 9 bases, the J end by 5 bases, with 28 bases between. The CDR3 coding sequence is TGTGCCACTCAAGAAATAAGACGGGGAATGGTTGAGTATGGCTACACCTTC. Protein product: CATQEIRRGMVEYGYTF.

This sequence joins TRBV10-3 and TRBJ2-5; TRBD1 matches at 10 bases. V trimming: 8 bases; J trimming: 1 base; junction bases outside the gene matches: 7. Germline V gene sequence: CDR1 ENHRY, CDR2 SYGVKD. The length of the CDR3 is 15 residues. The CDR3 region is CAIGRTGGIQETQYF. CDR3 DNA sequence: TGTGCCATCGGGAGGACAGGGGGAATCCAAGAGACCCAGTACTTC.